This TCR beta chain derives from a study of control samples from healthy donors and cancer patients. This clone came up once. This CDR3 is 15 amino acids long. The V and J ends lost 0 bases and 4 bases, in that order; junction bases with no gene match: 2. Germline V CDR1 and CDR2: MNHEY, SVGEGT. The table came from immunoSEQ multiplex PCR; TCRdb's copy has only in-frame clones and leaves some out. This table has under 200,000 clones, 85% to 95% appearing once. The chain uses TRBV6-2 or TRBV6-3 and TRBJ2-3, with 9 nucleotides matching TRBD1. The TCR sequence derives from a middle-aged woman in good health. Specimen: blood. The CDR3 DNA is TGTGCCAGCAGTTACTCGGACAGGGGACCAGATACGCAGTATTTT. Amino acid sequence: CASSYSDRGPDTQYF.